The entry that follows covers one T cell receptor beta chain sequence. The target antigen is unknown. The length of the CDR3 is 14 residues. V dropped 7 bases and J dropped 6; count of bases not matched to a gene: 10. Germline loops: CDR1 SNHLY, CDR2 FYNNEI. The data were taken from a study of shared clonotypes between healthy human individuals. As for the study in general: The donor pool was made up of two women and three men aged 18 to 49.

Positively selected for CCR7, the CD45RO-negative cells used as naive CD8 cells excluded terminally differentiated effector memory CD45RA+ cells. Across several immunoSEQ plates, the genomic DNA of each subset was split evenly. TCRdb keeps only in-frame clones here, not all; method: immunoSEQ multiplex PCR. This sample has 1.5 million to 2.5 million clones, with 85% to 95% found just once. Study-wide points: Relative to memory subsets, naive subsets generally showed larger estimated richness.

The clonotype originates from a man aged 18-30 years in good health. The chain uses TRBV2 and TRBJ1-1; TRBD1 matches 8 bases. What was sequenced was naive CD8+ T cells sorted from blood. The CDR3 loop is CASNYGQGLPEAFF. The DNA for the CDR3 is TGTGCCAGCAATTACGGACAGGGATTACCTGAAGCTTTCTTT.